These 22 T cell receptor beta chains came from one sample sequenced in a study of T cells in Graves' hyperthyroidism and ophthalmopathy (dated by TCRdb to between 2017 and 2020). The library was generated by multiplex PCR. Sequenced using an Illumina HiSeq 2000. TCR beta CDR3 regions were amplified from RNA transcripts. For the first round of RT-PCR on the TCR CDR3, the HTBI primer set was used together with the Qiagen OneStep RT-PCR kit. TCRdb cleaned the public reads at Q25 with fastp, built clones with MiXCR and kept in-frame beta chains. All rows with the same CDR3 protein become a single entry with the most common DNA and genes. The sample data list more than 500,000 distinct CDR3 sequences, and around 42% of these were observed just once. The ten biggest clones cover 19% of the sample. The sequencing sample was made of peripheral blood or thyroid tissue (not recorded which). These receptors came from an adult woman with Graves' disease, either hyperthyroidism or ophthalmopathy (not recorded which).

This clonotype was observed a handful of times. CDR3 nucleotide sequence: TGTGCCAGCAGTTTAGGCAGACTAGCGGATCCCAACGAGCAGTACTTC. Its translation: CASSLGRLADPNEQYF. The chain employs TRBV28 and TRBJ2-7; TRBD2 matches 9 bases. Germline lookup yields CDR1 MDHEN and CDR2 SYDVKM. The CDR3 sequence is 16 residues long. V dropped 2 bases and J dropped 5; count of bases not matched to a gene: 10.

This chain uses TRBV7-2 with TRBJ2-7; maybe TRBD1 (5 bases). The CDR3 extends over 16 amino acids. V was shortened by 4 bases and J by 0 bases, with 16 bases between the two germline ends. Germline assignment: CDR1 SGHTA and CDR2 FQGNSA. CDR3 residues: CASSSLVGLDSYEQYF. The CDR3 coding sequence is TGTGCCAGCAGCTCCCTTGTGGGGCTGGACTCCTACGAGCAGTACTTC.

This clonotype occurred a few times. The rearrangement links TRBV7-9 to TRBJ2-1; D might be TRBD1 (6 bases). The CDR3 totals 14 residues. The V gene's germline CDR1 is SEHNR and CDR2 FQNEAQ (reference sequence). V lost 4 bases, J lost 12 bases, and 19 bases lay in between. Here the CDR3 DNA reads TGTGCCAGCAGCTGGGGACACGGGGCGGACTGGCAGTTCTTC. It encodes CASSWGHGADWQFF.

This clonotype was recorded many times. V is TRBV11-2 and J is TRBJ2-7; D is possibly TRBD2 (5 bases). The CDR3 contains 14 residues. Trimming removed 5 bases from V and 7 bases from J, with 18 bases in between. CDR1 and CDR2 from the germline V gene are SGHAT and FQNNGV. CDR3 sequence (DNA): TGTGCCAGCAGCCTCGACCCCCTCGGGGAGGAGCAGTACTTC. This gives the protein CASSLDPLGEEQYF.

This clonotype was recorded a few times. A read error is possible here, since a much larger clone lies one base away. The rearrangement links TRBV5-1 to TRBJ2-5, with D maybe TRBD1 (5 bases). Trimming stripped 0 bases from V and 7 bases from J, with 16 bases between. Germline-derived CDR1 and CDR2 are SGHRS and YFSETQ. The CDR3 totals 15 residues. CDR3 sequence: CASSLDGRRTGTQYF. CDR3 in DNA: TGCGCCAGCAGCTTGGATGGCAGGAGAACAGGGACCCAGTACTTC.

This clonotype turned up a few times. This chain connects TRBV10-3 to TRBJ2-1; D is unclear. Germline V gene lookup returns CDR1 ENHRY and CDR2 SYGVKD. With 6 bases removed from V and 2 bases from J, the gap between germline ends came to 2 bases. The CDR3 extends over 11 amino acids. DNA of the CDR3: TGTGCCATCAGCGCCTACAATGAGCAGTTCTTC. This codes for CAISAYNEQFF.

This clonotype was counted many times. The rearrangement joins TRBV14 to TRBJ1-4; D uncertain. Germline V CDR1 and CDR2: SGHDN, FVKESK. This CDR3 spans 17 amino acids. V was cut by 0 bases and J by 6 bases, with 17 bases left in between. The CDR3 DNA follows: TGTGCCAGCAGCCAAGATCAAGCCACGCCAGGTTATGAAAAACTGTTTTTT. This encodes CASSQDQATPGYEKLFF.

V usage is TRBV19 and J usage is TRBJ1-6; maybe TRBD1 (5 bases). V lost 1 base and J 7 bases, leaving 8 bases between the germline ends. The CDR3 spans 14 residues. Germline V gene data show CDR1 as LNHDA and CDR2 as SQIVND (reference sequence). The CDR3 here is CASSIVDRNSPLHF. CDR3 bases: TGTGCCAGTAGTATAGTCGACAGAAATTCACCCCTCCACTTT. The whole variable domain, remainder taken from reference TRBV19 and TRBJ1-6, is DGGITQSPKYLFRKEGQNVTLSCEQNLNHDAMYWYRQDPGQGLRLIYYSQIVNDFQKGDIAEGYSVSREKKESFPLTVTSAQKNPTAFYLCASSIVDRNSPLHFGNGTRLTVT.

The sample holds one count of this clonotype. The rearrangement joins TRBV20-1 to TRBJ2-7, with D possibly TRBD2 on 5 matching bases. This CDR3 has 13 residues. Trimming removed 3 bases from V and 0 bases from J, with 9 bases in between. Germline-derived CDR1 and CDR2 are DFQATT and SNEGSKA (reference sequence). The CDR3 sequence is CSASWESSYEQYF. The DNA for the CDR3 is TGCAGTGCTAGTTGGGAGAGCTCCTACGAGCAGTACTTC.

The rearrangement uses TRBV2 and TRBJ1-2; D remains ambiguous. Trimming took off 8 bases at V and 3 bases at J, with 16 bases between the two ends. The CDR3 has 14 amino acids. Per the germline V gene, CDR1 is SNHLY and CDR2 is FYNNEI. The DNA of the CDR3 is TGTGCCAGCCTGGAAGGGAGCTTGGACTATGGCTACACCTTC. It codes for CASLEGSLDYGYTF.

J is TRBJ1-5 and V is TRBV7-2; no reliable D call. This CDR3 has 14 amino acids. Germline values: CDR1 SGHTA, CDR2 FQGNSA. The V and J ends lost 5 bases and 3 bases respectively, with 11 bases between them. CDR3 coding DNA: TGTGCCAGCAGCCCCGTAAGCCACAATCAGCCCCAGCATTTT. Protein: CASSPVSHNQPQHF.

The chain combines TRBV20-1 with TRBJ1-1, with D possibly matching TRBD1 (6 bases). The length of the CDR3 is 13 residues. From germline, CDR1 is DFQATT and CDR2 SNEGSKA (reference sequence). Trimming stripped 7 bases from V and 1 base from J, with 13 bases between. CDR3 protein: CSVRGGSNTEAFF. For the CDR3, the DNA is TGCAGTGTCAGAGGGGGGTCGAACACTGAAGCTTTCTTT.

A word on this clonotype: A clone one base away is much larger, so this may be a read error. This chain uses TRBV4-1 with TRBJ1-3; 8 bases are a match to TRBD1. Trimming cost V 3 bases and J 9 bases; bases outside gene matches: 19. CDR1 MGHRA and CDR2 YSYEKL come from the germline V gene. The CDR3 is made up of 18 amino acids. The CDR3 DNA reads TGCGCCAGCAGCCAGGGACAGGCCTTTCAACTCGGTAGAAGCACCATATATTTT. Amino acids: CASSQGQAFQLGRSTIYF.

This clonotype was picked up many times. This chain uses TRBV12-3 or TRBV12-4 with TRBJ2-7; D possibly corresponds to TRBD1 (5 bases). There are 14 residues in the CDR3. Trimming cost V 3 bases and J 2 bases, with 11 bases left between them. CDR3 DNA sequence: TGTGCCAGCAGTTTTGGCCAGGGAACCTACGAGCAGTACTTC. This codes for CASSFGQGTYEQYF.

This chain links TRBV24-1 with TRBJ2-5, with 7 bases aligning to TRBD1. Germline CDR1 is KGHDR and CDR2 is SFDVKD. The CDR3 spans 13 residues. Unmatched junction bases numbered 10, after V lost 9 bases and J lost 7 bases. CDR3 in amino acids: CATSRTGLGTQYF. The DNA for the CDR3 is TGTGCCACCTCAAGGACAGGCCTGGGGACCCAGTACTTC.

This clonotype has at least ten counts. The chain recombines TRBV6-6 with TRBJ1-2, with TRBD1 identical over 8 bases. Germline V gene lookup returns CDR1 MNHNY and CDR2 SVGAGI (reference sequence). CDR3 length equals 12 residues. With 6 bases clipped from V and 8 bases from J, the junction kept 5 bases outside the gene matches. CDR3 in amino acids: CASSPGQGGYTF. In DNA form, the CDR3 reads TGTGCCAGCAGCCCAGGACAGGGCGGCTACACCTTC.

This clonotype was detected ten times or more. The CDR3, as DNA: TGTGCCATCAGGTCCGGGACAGGGGATCAGCCCCAGCATTTT. It codes for CAIRSGTGDQPQHF. The chain links TRBV10-3 to TRBJ1-5; TRBD1 matches at 10 bases. Germline V gene lookup returns CDR1 ENHRY and CDR2 SYGVKD. With 6 bases clipped from V and 5 bases from J, the junction kept 4 bases outside the gene matches. The CDR3 is 14 residues long.

This clonotype was detected ten times or more. The chain links TRBV4-1 to TRBJ1-1; D is undetermined. Germline CDR1 and CDR2: MGHRA and YSYEKL. The CDR3 is made up of 15 amino acids. The V gene lost 6 bases and the J gene lost 1 base, with 15 bases spanning the gap. CDR3 sequence reads: CASRQFLQRNTEAFF. CDR3 nucleotide sequence: TGCGCCAGCAGACAATTCCTACAGCGGAACACTGAAGCTTTCTTT.

In its sample, this clonotype was seen a few times. This chain joins TRBV27 and TRBJ1-4; 7 nucleotides line up with TRBD1. The CDR3 sequence is 16 residues long. V lost 3 bases, J lost 11 bases, and 15 bases stayed unmatched. CDR1 and CDR2 (germline): MNHEY, SMNVEV (reference sequence). CDR3 sequence (DNA): TGTGCCAGCAGTTTTATCGCCAGGCAGGGGGTCGATAAACTGTTTTTT. Translation: CASSFIARQGVDKLFF.

Worth noting for this clonotype: Likely a read error: the CDR3 ends without its conserved phenylalanine or tryptophan. The DNA is omitted, as the CDR3 cannot be located on it reliably, and the CDR3 follows TCRdb's listing. This chain connects TRBV5-1 to TRBJ1-3. Germline assignment: CDR1 SGHRS and CDR2 YFSETQ. Both ends counted, the CDR3 spans 8 residues. The CDR3 spells CASSLANT.

CDR3 protein: CAIRDGVGGGYTF. DNA of the CDR3: TGTGCCATCCGGGACGGGGTAGGAGGTGGCTACACCTTC. The chain couples TRBV24-1 to TRBJ1-2, with D tentatively TRBD1 (5 bases). The CDR3 spans 13 residues. The germline V gene has CDR1 KGHDR and CDR2 SFDVKD. V lost 11 bases and J 7 bases, leaving 19 bases between the germline ends.

This clonotype was seen many times. This sequence joins TRBV5-1 and TRBJ1-5, with unresolved D. Germline-derived CDR1 and CDR2 are SGHRS and YFSETQ. This CDR3 has 13 residues. Trimming took 4 bases from V and 5 from J, leaving 10 bases between them. The CDR3 loop reads CASSLRLDQPQHF. In DNA form, the CDR3 reads TGCGCCAGCAGCCTGCGTCTAGATCAGCCCCAGCATTTT.